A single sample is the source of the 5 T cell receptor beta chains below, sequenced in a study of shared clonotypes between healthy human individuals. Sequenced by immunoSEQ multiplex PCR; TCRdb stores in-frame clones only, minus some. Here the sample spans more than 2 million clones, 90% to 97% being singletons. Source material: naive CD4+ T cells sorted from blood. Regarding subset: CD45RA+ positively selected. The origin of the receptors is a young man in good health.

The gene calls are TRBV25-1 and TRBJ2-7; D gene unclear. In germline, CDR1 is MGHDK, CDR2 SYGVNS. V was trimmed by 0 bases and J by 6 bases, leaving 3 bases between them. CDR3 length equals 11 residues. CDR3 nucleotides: TGTGCCAGCAGTGAATATCGCGAGCAGTACTTC. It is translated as CASSEYREQYF.

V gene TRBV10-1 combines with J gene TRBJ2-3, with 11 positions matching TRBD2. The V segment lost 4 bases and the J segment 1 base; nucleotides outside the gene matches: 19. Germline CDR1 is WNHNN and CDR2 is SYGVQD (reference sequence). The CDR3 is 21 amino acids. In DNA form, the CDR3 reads TGCGCCAGCAGTGCCAACCGTTTTCCCGGGACTAGCGGAGGGGGCACAGATACGCAGTATTTT. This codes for CASSANRFPGTSGGGTDTQYF.

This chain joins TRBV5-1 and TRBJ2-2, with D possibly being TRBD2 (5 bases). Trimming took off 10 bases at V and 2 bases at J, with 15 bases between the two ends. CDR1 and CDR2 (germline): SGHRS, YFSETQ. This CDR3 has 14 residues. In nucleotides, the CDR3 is TGCGCCTCTGAGGAGCGGCCCAACACCGGGGAGCTGTTTTTT. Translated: CASEERPNTGELFF.

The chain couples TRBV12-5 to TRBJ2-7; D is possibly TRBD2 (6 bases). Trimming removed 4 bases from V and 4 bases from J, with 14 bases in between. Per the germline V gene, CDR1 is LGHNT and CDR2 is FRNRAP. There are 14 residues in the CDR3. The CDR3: CASGSEAGPYEQYF. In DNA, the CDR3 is TGTGCTAGTGGTTCCGAGGCGGGACCTTACGAGCAGTACTTC.

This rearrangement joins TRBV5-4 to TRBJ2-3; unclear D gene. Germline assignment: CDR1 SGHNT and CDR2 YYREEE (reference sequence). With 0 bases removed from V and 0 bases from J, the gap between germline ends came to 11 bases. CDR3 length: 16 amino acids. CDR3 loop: CASSLGRASSTDTQYF. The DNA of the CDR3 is TGTGCCAGCAGCTTGGGACGCGCCAGTAGCACAGATACGCAGTATTTT.